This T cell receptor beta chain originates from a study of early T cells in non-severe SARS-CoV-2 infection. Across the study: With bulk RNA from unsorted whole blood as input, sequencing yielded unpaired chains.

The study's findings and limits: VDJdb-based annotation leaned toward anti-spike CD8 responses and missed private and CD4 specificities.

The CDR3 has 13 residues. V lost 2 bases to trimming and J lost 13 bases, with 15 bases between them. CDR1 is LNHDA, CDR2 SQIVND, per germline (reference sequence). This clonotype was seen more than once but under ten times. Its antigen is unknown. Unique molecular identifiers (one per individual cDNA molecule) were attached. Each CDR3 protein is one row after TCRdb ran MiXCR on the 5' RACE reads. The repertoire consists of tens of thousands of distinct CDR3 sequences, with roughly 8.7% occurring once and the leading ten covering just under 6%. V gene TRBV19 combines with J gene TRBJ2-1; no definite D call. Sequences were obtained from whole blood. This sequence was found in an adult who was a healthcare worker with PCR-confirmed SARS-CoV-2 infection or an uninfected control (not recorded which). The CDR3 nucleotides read TGTGCCAGTAGTATAATCGGACGTTCAGATCAGTTCTTC. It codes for CASSIIGRSDQFF.